The present T cell receptor beta chain was sequenced within a study of T cell repertoires in cytomegalovirus infection. The overall study: Indications of both CMV infection and matching HLA type were provided by public TCR beta signatures.

This CDR3 spans 19 amino acids. CDR1 and CDR2 from the germline V gene are DFQATT and SNEGSKA (reference sequence). V lost 2 bases, J lost 0 bases, and 23 bases lay in between. MiXCR, applied by TCRdb to the reads, yields one record per CDR3 protein. The sample lists just under 300,000 distinct CDR3 sequences, roughly 9.3% occurring once. General study points: Dominating the ex vivo response were TCR beta clonotypes that were CMV-specific and HLA-C-restricted. Summed frequency of shared TCR beta families picked out CMV carriers who also had the relevant HLA.

About this clonotype itself: Its cognate antigen is unknown.

The sequence was collected from a human donor in good health (CMV status not recorded). Some clones in this sample may be carry-over from other donors' samples. The chain recombines TRBV20-1 with TRBJ2-4; possible D gene TRBD2, 6 bases. Sequencing input: PBMCs. The CDR3 loop is CSARNLVASGPLAKNIQYF. The CDR3 DNA reads as TGCAGTGCTAGAAACCTAGTGGCGAGCGGGCCACTAGCCAAAAACATTCAGTACTTC.